These 6 T cell receptor beta chains originate from one sample sequenced in a study of shared clonotypes between healthy human individuals. Profiled with immunoSEQ multiplex PCR; TCRdb holds only in-frame clones, not every one. The repertoire holds around 2,000,000 clones, 95% seen once, with about 0.13% in the top ten. Sequenced material: naive CD4+ T cells sorted from blood. The subset here: CD45RA+ positively selected. These receptors were taken from a man aged 18 to 29 in good health.

About this clone: The sample has other DNA sequences that encode this CDR3 too. V usage is TRBV6-5 and J usage is TRBJ2-7, with 8 bases aligning to TRBD2. Per the germline V gene, CDR1 is MNHEY and CDR2 is SVGAGI. Trimming took 5 bases from V and 7 from J; bases not matched to a gene: 1. This CDR3 comprises 11 residues. The CDR3 bases are TGTGCCAGCAGTCGGGGGGGAGAGCAGTACTTC. This codes for CASSRGGEQYF.

J is TRBJ1-1 and V is TRBV5-1, with TRBD1 as a possible D gene (5 bases). Germline V CDR1 and CDR2: SGHRS, YFSETQ. The V gene lost 1 base and the J gene lost 6 bases, with 13 bases spanning the gap. This CDR3 is built from 14 residues. The CDR3 reads CASSLSQGWAEAFF. The CDR3 nucleotides are TGCGCCAGCAGCTTGTCCCAGGGATGGGCTGAAGCTTTCTTT.

This chain joins TRBV6-5 and TRBJ1-2; D is perhaps TRBD1 (5 bases). V was cut by 6 bases and J by 4 bases, with 15 bases left in between. This CDR3 spans 14 amino acids. Germline V CDR1 and CDR2: MNHEY, SVGAGI. The CDR3 DNA sequence: TGTGCCAGCAGACGGGACGGTGTGAGCTATGGCTACACCTTC. This translates into CASRRDGVSYGYTF.

This chain joins TRBV7-2 and TRBJ2-6; D might be TRBD1 (6 bases). The germline gives CDR1 SGHTA, CDR2 FQGNSA. V dropped 5 bases and J dropped 2 bases, with 10 bases sitting between them. This CDR3 has 15 amino acids. CDR3 sequence reads: CASSRDRTGANVLTF. The CDR3 DNA reads as TGTGCCAGCAGCCGCGACAGGACTGGGGCCAACGTCCTGACTTTC.

CDR3 coding DNA: TGTGCCACCAGCAGAGATCGGGGAATGGGCACAGATACGCAGTATTTT. Translated: CATSRDRGMGTDTQYF. The chain uses TRBV15 and TRBJ2-3; maybe TRBD2 (5 bases). The CDR3 consists of 16 residues. V lost 0 bases and J 1 base, leaving 11 bases between the germline ends. The germline gives CDR1 LNHNV, CDR2 YYDKDF (reference sequence).

V gene TRBV5-1 combines with J gene TRBJ1-1; 9 nucleotides match TRBD1. CDR1 is SGHRS, CDR2 YFSETQ, per germline. The junction had 11 bases not matched to a gene; V was cut back by 2 bases and J by 0 bases. This CDR3 has 18 residues. The CDR3 loop is CASSFYTGTGTVNTEAFF. The CDR3, as DNA: TGCGCCAGCAGCTTTTATACCGGGACAGGGACAGTGAACACTGAAGCTTTCTTT.